The next 23 T cell receptor beta chains were all read from a single sample in a study of blood T cell repertoires in COVID-19. The protocol was immunoSEQ multiplex PCR, while the TCRdb copy is restricted to in-frame clones and leaves out a portion. The data contain roughly 300,000 clones, roughly 90% of them singletons. The sample was PBMCs or T cells enriched from blood (not recorded which). The receptors derive from a woman between 25 and 40 years old who had recovered from COVID-19.

This clone was recorded only once. The chain uses TRBV28 and TRBJ2-7, with D tentatively TRBD2 (6 bases). The CDR3 spans 15 residues. Looked up from germline, CDR1 is MDHEN and CDR2 is SYDVKM. The germline V and J ends were trimmed by 3 bases and 2 bases, with 14 bases remaining between them. Written as DNA, the CDR3 is TGTGCCAGCAGTTTTATGCCGGGCGGGGCCTACGAGCAGTACTTC. This encodes CASSFMPGGAYEQYF.

The chain is built from TRBV5-8 and TRBJ2-7; TRBD1 might be the D (5 bases). The V and J ends lost 0 bases and 3 bases respectively, with 7 bases between them. Germline CDR1 reads SGHTS; CDR2 reads YDEGEE. This CDR3 has 13 residues. CDR3 amino acids: CASSLGQHYEQYF. The CDR3 DNA follows: TGTGCCAGCAGCTTGGGACAGCACTACGAGCAGTACTTC.

This chain uses TRBV2 with TRBJ1-2; possible D gene TRBD1, 5 bases. V was shortened by 6 bases and J by 2 bases, with 13 bases between the two germline ends. The CDR3 totals 14 residues. Looked up from germline, CDR1 is SNHLY and CDR2 is FYNNEI. CDR3 protein: CASSLQTANYGYTF. Written as DNA, the CDR3 is TGTGCCAGCAGCCTACAGACAGCCAACTATGGCTACACCTTC.

Concerning this clone: The same CDR3 arises from other DNA sequences in this sample as well. This chain joins TRBV6-5 and TRBJ1-2; no clear D. V was pared by 7 bases and J by 2 bases, with 11 bases between. This CDR3 contains 13 residues. Germline V gives CDR1 MNHEY, CDR2 SVGAGI. In DNA, the CDR3 is TGTGCCAGCACCCCGGGAGCGAACTATGGCTACACCTTC. The encoded protein is CASTPGANYGYTF.

The rearrangement links TRBV29-1 to TRBJ1-1; 11 nucleotides line up with TRBD1. CDR3 length: 14 amino acids. J lost 6 bases, V lost 4 bases, and 7 bases had no gene match. Germline V gives CDR1 SQVTM, CDR2 ANQGSEA. CDR3 sequence reads: CSVAPRTGGSEAFF. The CDR3 DNA reads TGCAGCGTTGCCCCCAGGACAGGGGGCTCTGAAGCTTTCTTT. The complete variable domain, with remaining parts taken from reference TRBV29-1 and TRBJ1-1, reads SAVISQKPSRDICQRGTSLTIQCQVDSQVTMMFWYRQQPGQSLTLIATANQGSEATYESGFVIDKFPISRPNLTFSTLTVSNMSPEDSSIYLCSVAPRTGGSEAFFGQGTRLTVV.

V is TRBV18 and J is TRBJ2-7, with 9 positions matching TRBD2. The germline V gene has CDR1 KGHSH and CDR2 LQKENI. This CDR3 comprises 17 residues. V shed 1 base and J 1 base; nucleotides not matched to a gene: 8. For the CDR3, the DNA is TGTGCCAGCTCACCACTTATGGCTAGCGGGGTTTCCTACGAGCAGTACTTC. Translating gives CASSPLMASGVSYEQYF.

V is TRBV11-2 and J is TRBJ2-3, with a weak D call TRBD2 (6 bases). V lost 5 bases, J lost 3 bases, and 21 bases lay in between. Germline CDR1 SGHAT, CDR2 FQNNGV. This CDR3 has 17 amino acids. The CDR3 reads CASSPLIRRGGTDTQYF. The CDR3 coding sequence is TGTGCCAGCAGCCCGCTTATCAGGAGGGGTGGAACAGATACGCAGTATTTT.

The V call is TRBV2, the J call TRBJ2-5, with D possibly matching TRBD2 (6 bases). Germline V CDR1 and CDR2: SNHLY, FYNNEI. The CDR3 runs 15 residues. Deletions cut 4 bases from V and 1 base from J, with 13 bases between. The CDR3 spells CASSGVSGTQETQYF. For the CDR3, the DNA is TGTGCCAGCAGTGGGGTTAGCGGTACCCAAGAGACCCAGTACTTC.

J is TRBJ2-7 and V is TRBV12-3 or TRBV12-4; 8 bases agree with TRBD2. The CDR3 extends over 13 amino acids. V was clipped by 3 bases and J by 11 bases; unmatched bases: 9. The CDR3 sequence: CASSLGAGVNEYF. CDR3 coding DNA: TGTGCCAGCAGTTTGGGAGCGGGAGTGAATGAGTACTTC.

The chain has TRBV9 and TRBJ1-2; the D gene is possibly TRBD1 (6 bases). Germline CDR1 reads SGDLS; CDR2 reads YYNGEE. The CDR3 is 13 amino acids. Trimming shortened V by 4 bases and J by 8 bases, and 15 bases separated the two germline ends. The CDR3 sequence is CASSPTGQGGYTF. CDR3 nucleotide sequence: TGTGCCAGCAGCCCAACAGGGCAAGGGGGCTACACCTTC.

V and J are TRBV20-1 and TRBJ2-1; 9 nucleotides line up with TRBD2. Germline V gives CDR1 DFQATT, CDR2 SNEGSKA (reference sequence). CDR3 length equals 14 residues. V lost 3 bases, J lost 4 bases, and 4 bases stayed unmatched. CDR3 bases: TGCAGTGCTAGTAAGCGGGAGGTTTACAATGAGCAGTTCTTC. It encodes CSASKREVYNEQFF.

The chain employs TRBV11-3 and TRBJ2-1; 11 bases are a match to TRBD2. The V and J ends lost 2 bases and 8 bases, in that order; junction bases with no gene match: 5. The CDR3 extends over 15 amino acids. CDR1 and CDR2 (germline): SGHNT, YENEEA. The CDR3 region is CASSLLAGGPDEQFF. The CDR3 coding sequence is TGTGCCAGCAGCTTATTAGCGGGAGGGCCTGATGAGCAGTTCTTC.

DNA of the CDR3: TGTGCCAGTAGTATAGAACGGACTAGCGGTTACAATGAGCAGTTCTTC. It translates to CASSIERTSGYNEQFF. The rearrangement links TRBV19 to TRBJ2-1; 10 bases are a match to TRBD2. The CDR3 runs to 16 residues. The V gene end was trimmed by 0 bases and the J gene end by 4 bases; junction bases not matched to a gene: 3. Looked up from germline, CDR1 is LNHDA and CDR2 is SQIVND (reference sequence). Full variable domain (rest looked up from reference TRBV19 and TRBJ2-1): DGGITQSPKYLFRKEGQNVTLSCEQNLNHDAMYWYRQDPGQGLRLIYYSQIVNDFQKGDIAEGYSVSREKKESFPLTVTSAQKNPTAFYLCASSIERTSGYNEQFFGPGTRLTVL.

This sequence joins TRBV7-2 and TRBJ2-7, with TRBD2 matching over 12 bases. Germline-derived CDR1 and CDR2 are SGHTA and FQGNSA. The V gene end was trimmed by 5 bases and the J gene end by 5 bases; junction bases not matched to a gene: 7. The CDR3 has 15 residues. DNA of the CDR3: TGTGCCAGCAGCCGGATGACTAGCGGGAGTGACGAGCAGTACTTC. This gives the protein CASSRMTSGSDEQYF.

This chain joins TRBV13 and TRBJ2-1; a weak D match, TRBD2 (6 bases). This CDR3 contains 12 residues. Germline CDR1 reads PRHDT; CDR2 reads FYEKMQ (reference sequence). The V end lost 7 bases, the J end lost 6 bases, and 10 bases lay between the germline ends. CDR3 region: CASTLGGNEQFF. The CDR3, as DNA: TGTGCCAGCACATTGGGGGGCAATGAGCAGTTCTTC.

This chain links TRBV9 with TRBJ2-2, with 11 bases matching TRBD2. The ends lost 0 bases at V and 7 bases at J; junction bases unmatched: 11. CDR3 length: 18 residues. Per the germline V gene, CDR1 is SGDLS and CDR2 is YYNGEE. As DNA, the CDR3 is TGTGCCAGCAGCGTAGAGGGTAGCGGGGGGGCCTTCGGCGGGGAGCTGTTTTTT. Its translation is CASSVEGSGGAFGGELFF.

The chain recombines TRBV28 with TRBJ2-5; 11 bases map to TRBD2. Germline CDR1 and CDR2: MDHEN and SYDVKM. The V and J ends lost 5 bases and 2 bases, in that order; junction bases with no gene match: 4. The CDR3 has 15 amino acids. CDR3 residues: CASSTGTSGQETQYF. CDR3 DNA sequence: TGTGCCAGCAGTACCGGGACTAGCGGACAAGAGACCCAGTACTTC. Based on the CDR3 plus reference TRBV28 and TRBJ2-5, the full variable domain is DVKVTQSSRYLVKRTGEKVFLECVQDMDHENMFWYRQDPGLGLRLIYFSYDVKMKEKGDIPEGYSVSREKKERFSLILESASTNQTSMYLCASSTGTSGQETQYFGPGTRLLVL.

For the CDR3, the DNA is TGTGCCAGCGCCGGGACTAGCGGGGGGCCGAACACCGGGGAGCTGTTTTTT. Its protein is CASAGTSGGPNTGELFF. V is TRBV7-9 and J is TRBJ2-2, with 15 bases aligning to TRBD2. J lost 0 bases, V lost 8 bases, and 4 bases had no gene match. The CDR3 spans 17 residues. Germline assignment: CDR1 SEHNR and CDR2 FQNEAQ (reference sequence).

The chain has TRBV11-3 and TRBJ1-6, with no clear D. V lost 6 bases to trimming and J lost 9 bases, with 12 bases between them. Germline V lookup: CDR1 SGHNT, CDR2 YENEEA. This CDR3 has 13 amino acids. CDR3 in amino acids: CASSEGVGSPLHF. CDR3 nucleotides: TGTGCCAGCAGTGAGGGTGTCGGTTCACCCCTCCACTTT. The variable domain in full, completed from reference TRBV11-3 and TRBJ1-6, reads EAGVVQSPRYKIIEKKQPVAFWCNPISGHNTLYWYLQNLGQGPELLIRYENEEAVDDSQLPKDRFSAERLKGVDSTLKIQPAELGDSAVYLCASSEGVGSPLHFGNGTRLTVT.

This chain joins TRBV20-1 and TRBJ1-2; the D is unclear. Germline-derived CDR1 and CDR2 are DFQATT and SNEGSKA (reference sequence). V lost 0 bases to trimming and J lost 12 bases, with 11 bases between them. CDR3 length: 11 residues. CDR3 sequence: CSAREAGSNTF. As DNA, the CDR3 is TGCAGTGCTAGAGAGGCAGGAAGCAACACCTTC.

V gene TRBV27 combines with J gene TRBJ2-3; 7 positions agree with TRBD2. This CDR3 contains 17 residues. Germline loops: CDR1 MNHEY, CDR2 SMNVEV (reference sequence). V lost 4 bases to trimming and J lost 4 bases; unmatched junction nucleotides: 14. The DNA for the CDR3 is TGTGCCAGCAGTTCCCGCGCGGGACTATTAAGCCCAGATACGCAGTATTTT. Protein product: CASSSRAGLLSPDTQYF.

The chain combines TRBV4-1 with TRBJ1-3; D gene unclear. There are 15 residues in the CDR3. The germline V and J ends were trimmed by 4 bases and 0 bases, with 10 bases remaining between them. Germline assignment: CDR1 MGHRA and CDR2 YSYEKL. Here the CDR3 reads CASSLEVLSGNTIYF. The CDR3 coding sequence is TGCGCCAGCAGCCTTGAGGTCCTCTCTGGAAACACCATATATTTT.

The V call is TRBV7-2, the J call TRBJ2-7, with a tentative D call TRBD2 (6 bases). Trimming pared 5 bases from V and 4 bases from J, leaving 15 bases between. This CDR3 contains 14 residues. The germline CDR1 and CDR2 sequences are SGHTA and FQGNSA. The CDR3 sequence: CASSPGLTIYEQYF. In DNA form, the CDR3 reads TGTGCCAGCAGCCCGGGACTCACTATTTACGAGCAGTACTTC.